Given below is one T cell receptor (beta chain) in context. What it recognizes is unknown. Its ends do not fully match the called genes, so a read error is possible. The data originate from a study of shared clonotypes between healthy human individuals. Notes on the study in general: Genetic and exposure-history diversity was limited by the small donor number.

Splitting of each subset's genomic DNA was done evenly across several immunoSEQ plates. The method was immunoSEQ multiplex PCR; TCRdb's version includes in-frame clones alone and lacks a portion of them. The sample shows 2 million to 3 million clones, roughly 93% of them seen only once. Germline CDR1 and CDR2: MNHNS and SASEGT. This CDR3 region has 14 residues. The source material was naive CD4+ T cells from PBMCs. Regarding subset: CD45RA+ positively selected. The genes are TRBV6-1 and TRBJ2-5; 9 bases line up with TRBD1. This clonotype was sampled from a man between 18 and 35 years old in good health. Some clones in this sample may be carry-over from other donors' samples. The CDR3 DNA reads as TGTGCCAGCAGCCCCGGGACAGGGTATCCGCCCGAGGACTTC. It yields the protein CASSPGTGYPPEDF.